This T cell receptor (beta chain) comes out of a study of response to subunit inactivated influenza vaccine (dated by TCRdb to 2016 to 2019). About the investigation overall: Deep quantitative profiling of the T cell receptor repertoire was used in the study to follow responses to a trivalent subunit inactivated influenza vaccine.

As concerns this clonotype: No antigen is known for it. Base qualities are not at hand, and no much larger clone is one base apart.

The library was prepared using RT-PCR. The instrument was an Illumina HiSeq 2500. TCRdb reprocessing: public reads trimmed at Q25 with fastp, clones called with MiXCR, in-frame beta chains kept. Each CDR3 protein appears once, grouped with its most common genes and DNA. This sample lists 800,000 to 1,000,000 distinct CDR3 sequences; 21% were detected once. 10% of the sample belongs to the ten largest clones. Results the study describes overall, beyond this receptor: It was suggested by the authors that each seasonal influenza vaccination may recruit only a limited number of new T cells.

From the cysteine up to the phenylalanine, the CDR3 has a length of 12 residues. The retained sequence is limited to the CDR3, 36 bases, with the frame set at the first base. The CDR1 and CDR2 encoded by the germline V gene (reference sequence) are LGHDT and YNNKEL. The germline ends are 11 bases apart after V is trimmed by 5 bases and J by 7 bases. This specimen consisted of PBMCs from blood, obtained 4 to 6 days after vaccination. Here the chain combines TRBV3-1 and TRBJ2-5, with no confident D gene call. The source is a man in his fifties or sixties who received an inactivated influenza vaccine. Donor details come from another sample of the same person, matched by shared clones. CDR3 loop: CASSTGMGTQYF. The bases read TGTGCCAGCAGCACTGGGATGGGGACCCAGTACTTC.